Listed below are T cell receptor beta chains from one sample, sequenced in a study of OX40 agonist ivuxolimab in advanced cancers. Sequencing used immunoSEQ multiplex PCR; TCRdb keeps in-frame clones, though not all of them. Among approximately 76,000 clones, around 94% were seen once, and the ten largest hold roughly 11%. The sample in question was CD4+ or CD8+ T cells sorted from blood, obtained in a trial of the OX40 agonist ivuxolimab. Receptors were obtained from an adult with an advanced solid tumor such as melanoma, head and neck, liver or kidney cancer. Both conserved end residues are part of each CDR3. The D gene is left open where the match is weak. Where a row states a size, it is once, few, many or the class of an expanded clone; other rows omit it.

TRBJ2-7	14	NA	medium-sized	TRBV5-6	TGTGCCAGCAGCTGGGGGGACAGTTCCTACGAGCAGTACTTC	CASSWGDSSYEQYF
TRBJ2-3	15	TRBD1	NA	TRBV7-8	TGTGCCAGCAGCCAGGGACAGGGAATAGCAGATACGCAGTATTTT	CASSQGQGIADTQYF
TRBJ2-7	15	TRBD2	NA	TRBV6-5	TGTGCCAGCAGTCCTCGACTAGCGGCTTCCTACGAGCAGTACTTC	CASSPRLAASYEQYF
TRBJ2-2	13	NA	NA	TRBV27	TGTGCCAGCAGTTTCGGGGGCATCGGGGAGCTGTTTTTT	CASSFGGIGELFF
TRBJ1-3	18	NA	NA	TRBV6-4	TGTGCCAGCACAAAAAAACCGGGGACGGATCTCTCTGGAAACACCATATATTTT	CASTKKPGTDLSGNTIYF
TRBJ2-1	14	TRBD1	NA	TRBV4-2	TGTGCCAGCAGCCAAGCCGGACAGGGTAATGAGCAGTTCTTC	CASSQAGQGNEQFF
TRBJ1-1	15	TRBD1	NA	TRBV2	TGTGCCAGCAGTGAGGGACAGTATAAGTACACTGAAGCTTTCTTT	CASSEGQYKYTEAFF
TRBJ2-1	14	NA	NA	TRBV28	TGTGCCAGCAGTTCCGGGACCTACTCCGATGAGCAGTTCTTC	CASSSGTYSDEQFF
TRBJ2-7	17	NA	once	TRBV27	TGTGCCAGCAGTTTCCTCTCTCAGGGACGGCGCTCCTACGAGCAGTACTTC	CASSFLSQGRRSYEQYF
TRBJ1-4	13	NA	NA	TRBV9	TGTGCCAGCAGTCCCGGGTATAATGAAAAACTGTTTTTT	CASSPGYNEKLFF
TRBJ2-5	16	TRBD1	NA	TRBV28	TGTGCCAGCAGCATGCCGCGAACAGGGGGTATAAAGACCCAGTACTTC	CASSMPRTGGIKTQYF
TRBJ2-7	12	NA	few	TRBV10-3	TGTGCCATCAGGGGCGGGACATACGAGCAGTACTTC	CAIRGGTYEQYF
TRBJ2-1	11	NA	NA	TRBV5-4	TGTGCCAGCAGCTGGCTTGGCGAGGAGTTCTTC	CASSWLGEEFF
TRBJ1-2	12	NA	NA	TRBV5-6	TGTGCCAGCAGCCAGAGGACTTTCCTGTGTACCTTC	CASSQRTFLCTF
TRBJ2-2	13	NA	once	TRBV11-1	TGTGCCAGCAGTTTTAGTGTTACCGGGGAGCTGTTTTTT	CASSFSVTGELFF
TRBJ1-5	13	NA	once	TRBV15	TGTGCCACCAGCATCGGATTAGATCAGCCCCAGCATTTT	CATSIGLDQPQHF
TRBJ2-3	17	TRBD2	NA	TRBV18	TGTGCCAGCTCACCAGTGACTAGCGACATTAGCACAGATACGCAGTATTTT	CASSPVTSDISTDTQYF
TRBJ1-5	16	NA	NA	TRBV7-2	TGTGCCAGCAGCTTAGACGCGTTGCAATACAATCAGCCCCAGCATTTT	CASSLDALQYNQPQHF
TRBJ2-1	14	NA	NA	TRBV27	TGTGCCAGCAGACTAGGGGACCTTTTCAATGAGCAGTTCTTC	CASRLGDLFNEQFF
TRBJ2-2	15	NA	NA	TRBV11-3	TGTGCCAGCAGCCACCGACAGAGGAACACCGGGGAGCTGTTTTTT	CASSHRQRNTGELFF
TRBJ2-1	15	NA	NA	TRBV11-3	TGTGCCAGCAGCTTAGGGCAGGGATCGTCCAATGAGCAGTTCTTC	CASSLGQGSSNEQFF
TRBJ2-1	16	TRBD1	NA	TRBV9	TGTGCCAGCAGCGTAGCTTTACAGGGGGCGTACAATGAGCAGTTCTTC	CASSVALQGAYNEQFF
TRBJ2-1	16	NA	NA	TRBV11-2	TGTGCCAGCAGCTTAGAATGGGACGGTAGATACAATGAGCAGTTCTTC	CASSLEWDGRYNEQFF
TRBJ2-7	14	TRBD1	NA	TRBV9	TGTGCCAGCAGCGTAGGACAGGGGAACTACGAGCAGTACTTC	CASSVGQGNYEQYF
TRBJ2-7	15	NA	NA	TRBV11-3	TGTGCCAGCAGCTCTACAACGACCGGATCCTACGAGCAGTACTTC	CASSSTTTGSYEQYF
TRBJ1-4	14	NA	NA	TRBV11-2	TGTGCCAGCAGGCACACAGGATATGGTGAAAAACTGTTTTTT	CASRHTGYGEKLFF
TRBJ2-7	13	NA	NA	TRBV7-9	TGTGCCAGCAGCCATAGGGACCGGGCCGAGCAGTACTTC	CASSHRDRAEQYF
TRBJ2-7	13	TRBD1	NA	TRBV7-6	TGTGCCAGCAGCCCGGGACAGCTCACCGAGCAGTACTTC	CASSPGQLTEQYF
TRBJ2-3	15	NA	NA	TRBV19	TGTGCCAGTAGTATGGTGGGGGTTGTAACAGATACGCAGTATTTT	CASSMVGVVTDTQYF
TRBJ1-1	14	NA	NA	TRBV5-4	TGTGCCAGCAGCTTGGGTCCGTTGAACACTGAAGCTTTCTTT	CASSLGPLNTEAFF
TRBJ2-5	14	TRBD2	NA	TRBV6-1	TGTGCCACCGCCGGGACTAGCGTCGGGGGGACCCAGTACTTC	CATAGTSVGGTQYF
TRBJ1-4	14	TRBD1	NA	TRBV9	TGTGCCAGCAGCCCCGGGACAGCTAATGAAAAACTGTTTTTT	CASSPGTANEKLFF
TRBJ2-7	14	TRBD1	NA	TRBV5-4	TGTGCCAGCAGCTCCCGGGACAGGGGTCGCGAGCAGTACTTC	CASSSRDRGREQYF
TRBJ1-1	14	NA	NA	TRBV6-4	TGTGCCAGCAGTGAAACCCTCGGTGCGACTGAAGCTTTCTTT	CASSETLGATEAFF
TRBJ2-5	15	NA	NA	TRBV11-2	TGTGCCAGCAGCTTAGAAGTAACAAGGCAAGAGACCCAGTACTTC	CASSLEVTRQETQYF
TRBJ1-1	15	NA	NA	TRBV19	TGTGCCAGTAGTAGTTTCCCTCGGGGTAACACTGAAGCTTTCTTT	CASSSFPRGNTEAFF
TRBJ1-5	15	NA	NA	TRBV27	TGTGCCAGCCGCGAAGAGGGGTATAGCAATCAGCCCCAGCATTTT	CASREEGYSNQPQHF
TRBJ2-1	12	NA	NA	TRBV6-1	TGTGCCAGCAGTGATCTTATCGGGATGCTGTTCTTC	CASSDLIGMLFF
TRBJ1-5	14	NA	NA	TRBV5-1	TGCGCCAGCAGCTTACTAGGACTGAATCAGCCCCAGCATTTT	CASSLLGLNQPQHF
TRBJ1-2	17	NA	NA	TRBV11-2	TGTGCCAGCAGCGCGGGGCGGGGGGACCGTAGTCACTATGGCTACACCTTC	CASSAGRGDRSHYGYTF
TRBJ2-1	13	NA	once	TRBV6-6	TGTGCCAGCAGTTCCCGGAATTCGAATGAGCAGTTCTTC	CASSSRNSNEQFF
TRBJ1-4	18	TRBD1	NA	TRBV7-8	TGTGCCAGCAGCTCCGAGGACAGGGGGCACTTAACTAATGAAAAACTGTTTTTT	CASSSEDRGHLTNEKLFF
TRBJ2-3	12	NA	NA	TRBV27	TGTGCCAGCAGTACCTCGGATGGTGCGCAGTATTTT	CASSTSDGAQYF
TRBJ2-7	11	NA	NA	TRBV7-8	TGTGCCAGCAGGGCGGGTTACGAGCAGTACTTC	CASRAGYEQYF
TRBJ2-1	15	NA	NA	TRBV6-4	TGTGCCAGCAAATTATCCGGCGGACCACGGGGTGAGCAGTTCTTC	CASKLSGGPRGEQFF
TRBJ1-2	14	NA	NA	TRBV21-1	TGTGCCAGCAGCAAAGGGGGGGACCCTGGAGGCTACACCTTC	CASSKGGDPGGYTF
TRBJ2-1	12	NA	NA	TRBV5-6	TGTGCCAGCAGCTTGATTAGTGATGAGCAGTTCTTC	CASSLISDEQFF
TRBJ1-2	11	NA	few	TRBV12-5	TGTGCTAGTGGTTTCTTCTATGGCTACACCTTC	CASGFFYGYTF
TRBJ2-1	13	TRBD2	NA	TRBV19	TGTGCCAGTACCCCGGGAGGGCGGGGAGAGCAGTTCTTC	CASTPGGRGEQFF
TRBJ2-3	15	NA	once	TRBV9	TGTGCCAGCAGCGTCCCGCTAGCGATGGCAGATACGCAGTATTTT	CASSVPLAMADTQYF
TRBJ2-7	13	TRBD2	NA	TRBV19	TGTGCCAGTAGTATAACTAGCGGGTACGAGCAGTACTTC	CASSITSGYEQYF
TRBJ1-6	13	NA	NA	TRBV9	TGTGCCAGCAGCGACACAGGGAATTCACCCCTCCACTTT	CASSDTGNSPLHF
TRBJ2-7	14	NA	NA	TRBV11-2	TGTGCCAGCAGCTTCGGGACTCAACTCTACGAGCAGTACTTC	CASSFGTQLYEQYF